This T cell receptor beta chain comes out of a study of shared clonotypes between healthy human individuals. Across the study: There were three CD4 naive, three CD4 memory, two CD8 naive and one CD8 memory plates per donor.

Trimming removed 4 bases from V and 5 bases from J; junction bases left unmatched: 9. The CDR3 is 14 amino acids. Germline CDR1 reads SGHRS; CDR2 reads YFSETQ. A note on this clone: What it binds is unknown.

From CD4+ cells came CD45RA+ naive and CD45RA-negative memory subsets. General study points: Blood was the sole source, and tissue repertoires probably differ.

Once extracted for a subset, genomic DNA was divided evenly among several immunoSEQ plates. This table comes from immunoSEQ multiplex PCR, and its TCRdb copy is limited to in-frame clones, with some not included. Found here are 2 million to 3 million clones, roughly 93% of them singletons; the top ten hold 0.36%. The TCR was taken from a man aged 18 to 30 in good health. Some clones in this sample may be carry-over from other donors' samples. The chain has TRBV5-1 and TRBJ2-7, with 7 bases matching TRBD1. The material sequenced was naive CD4+ T cells from PBMCs. Subset noted: CD45RA+ positively selected. In DNA, the CDR3 is TGCGCCAGCAGCCTAAGACAGGGTGGGGACGAGCAGTACTTC. This codes for CASSLRQGGDEQYF.